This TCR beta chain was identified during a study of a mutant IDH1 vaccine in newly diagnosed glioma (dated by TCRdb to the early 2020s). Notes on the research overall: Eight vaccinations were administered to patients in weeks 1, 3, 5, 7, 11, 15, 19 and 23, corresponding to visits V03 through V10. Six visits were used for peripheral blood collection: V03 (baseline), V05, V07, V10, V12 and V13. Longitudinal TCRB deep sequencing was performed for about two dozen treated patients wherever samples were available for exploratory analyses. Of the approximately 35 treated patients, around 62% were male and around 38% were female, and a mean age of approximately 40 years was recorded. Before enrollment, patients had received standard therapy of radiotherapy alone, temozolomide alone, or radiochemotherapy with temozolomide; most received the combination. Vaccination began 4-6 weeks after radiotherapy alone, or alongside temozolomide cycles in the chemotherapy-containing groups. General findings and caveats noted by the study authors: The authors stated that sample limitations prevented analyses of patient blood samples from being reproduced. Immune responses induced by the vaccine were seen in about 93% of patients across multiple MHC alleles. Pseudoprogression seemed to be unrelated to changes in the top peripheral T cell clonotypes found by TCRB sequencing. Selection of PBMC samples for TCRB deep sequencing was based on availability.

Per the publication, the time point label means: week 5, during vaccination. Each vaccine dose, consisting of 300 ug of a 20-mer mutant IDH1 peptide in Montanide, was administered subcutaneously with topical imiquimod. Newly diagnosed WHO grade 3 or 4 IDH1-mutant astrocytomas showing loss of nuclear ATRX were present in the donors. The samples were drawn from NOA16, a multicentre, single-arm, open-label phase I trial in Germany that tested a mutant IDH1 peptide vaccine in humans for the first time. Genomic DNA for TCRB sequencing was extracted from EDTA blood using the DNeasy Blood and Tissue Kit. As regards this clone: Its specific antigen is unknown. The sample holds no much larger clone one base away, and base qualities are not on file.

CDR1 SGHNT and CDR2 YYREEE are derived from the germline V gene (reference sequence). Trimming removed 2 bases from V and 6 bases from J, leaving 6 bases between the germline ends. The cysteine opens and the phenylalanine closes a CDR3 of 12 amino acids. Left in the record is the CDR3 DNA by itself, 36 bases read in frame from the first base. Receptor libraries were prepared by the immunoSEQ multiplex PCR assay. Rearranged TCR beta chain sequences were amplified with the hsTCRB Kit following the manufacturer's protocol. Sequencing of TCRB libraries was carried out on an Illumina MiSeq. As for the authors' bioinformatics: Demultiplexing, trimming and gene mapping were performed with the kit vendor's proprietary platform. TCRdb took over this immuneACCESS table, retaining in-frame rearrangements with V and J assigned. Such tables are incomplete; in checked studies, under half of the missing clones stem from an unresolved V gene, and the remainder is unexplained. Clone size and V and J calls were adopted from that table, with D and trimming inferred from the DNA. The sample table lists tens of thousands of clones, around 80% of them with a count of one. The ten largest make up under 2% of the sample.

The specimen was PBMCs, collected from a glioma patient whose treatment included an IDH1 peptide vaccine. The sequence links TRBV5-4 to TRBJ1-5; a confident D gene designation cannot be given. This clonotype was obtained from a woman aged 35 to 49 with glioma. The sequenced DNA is TGTGCCAGCAGCTTTGTAGGTCAGCCCCAGCATTTT. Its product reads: CASSFVGQPQHF.